This TCR beta chain was observed in a study of OX40 agonist ivuxolimab in advanced cancers. Study-wide context: Ivuxolimab, which targeted the costimulatory receptor OX40 (CD134), was an agonistic, fully human IgG2 monoclonal antibody. Intravenous ivuxolimab was administered to patients every 2 weeks at six dose levels: 0.01, 0.1, 0.3, 1.5, 3 and 10 mg/kg. Of the 50 to 55 patients in dose escalation, about 20 had hepatocellular carcinoma, approximately 15 had melanoma, 9 had renal cell carcinoma and 9 had head and neck cancer. The dose-escalation cohort was roughly 80% male with a mean age of about 54 years, ranging from roughly 20 to 85. Patients were allowed to have had prior anti-PD-1, anti-PD-L1 or anti-CTLA-4 therapy, and approximately 40% of the dose-escalation patients had been treated with checkpoint inhibitors. Partial responses were achieved by three dose-escalation patients, of whom one had hepatocellular carcinoma and two had cutaneous melanoma. Peripheral TCRbeta sequencing aimed to test whether ivuxolimab altered TCR sequence diversity and caused clonal T-cell expansion. The monotherapy dose-escalation portion (N ≈ 57 patients) of the phase I ivuxolimab trial is reported in the paper.

Genomic DNA was isolated from the sorted cells so that the TCRbeta CDR3 region could be sequenced. The immunoSEQ Assay was used to sequence the TCRbeta CDR3 regions. Sourced from immuneACCESS, this table was stored by TCRdb with only in-frame sequences that have V and J called. A share of the clones is absent; for the studies checked, an unresolved V gene accounts for under half, and the remainder has no known explanation. For this sample there are about 82,000 clones; just over 85% appear just once. The ten largest account for less than 2% of the sample. From a lookup of the germline V gene, CDR1 and CDR2 are MDHEN and SYDVKM. The germline V end is reduced by 3 bases and the J end by 4 bases; junction bases left unmatched: 0. The CDR3 holds 13 amino acids from the cysteine to the phenylalanine. The DNA shown is the 39-base CDR3, in frame from base 1. About this clone: Its binding antigen is unknown. Nothing much larger sits one base from this clone, and base qualities are not available. Within the sample, other DNA sequences also encode this same CDR3.

Results the study describes overall, beyond this receptor: After ivuxolimab, CD8+ T cells had more expanded clones than CD4+ T cells on average. The antigen specificity of the clonally expanded peripheral T cells was not determined. Low levels of normalized T-cell clonal expansion were also shown by some nonresponding patients. At doses of 0.1 to 3.0 mg/kg, clonal expansion of both CD4+ and CD8+ T cells in blood was seen between baseline and week 6. In the 0.1-3.0 mg/kg groups, partial responders had among the lowest normalized peripheral clonal expansion, particularly in CD8+ T cells.

The trial excluded patients who had a history of autoimmune disease or who were on systemic immunosuppression. Peripheral blood for TCR sequencing was collected from all dose cohorts at baseline, on cycle 4 day 1, and on cycle 7 day 1. The samples were drawn from a first-in-human, open-label, multicenter phase I dose-escalation trial of ivuxolimab. Adults with locally advanced or metastatic head and neck squamous cell, hepatocellular, melanoma or renal cell carcinoma were enrolled in the trial. Before TCR sequencing, CD4+ and CD8+ T cells were separately sorted from peripheral blood. Source: CD4+ or CD8+ T cells sorted from blood, taken in a trial of the OX40 agonist ivuxolimab. This chain is built from TRBV28 and TRBJ2-7, and 10 junctional nucleotides match TRBD1. The source is an adult with an advanced solid tumor such as melanoma, head and neck, liver or kidney cancer. CDR3 loop: CASSLGQGYEQYF. In nucleotide form, the sequence is TGTGCCAGCAGTTTGGGACAGGGGTACGAGCAGTACTTC.